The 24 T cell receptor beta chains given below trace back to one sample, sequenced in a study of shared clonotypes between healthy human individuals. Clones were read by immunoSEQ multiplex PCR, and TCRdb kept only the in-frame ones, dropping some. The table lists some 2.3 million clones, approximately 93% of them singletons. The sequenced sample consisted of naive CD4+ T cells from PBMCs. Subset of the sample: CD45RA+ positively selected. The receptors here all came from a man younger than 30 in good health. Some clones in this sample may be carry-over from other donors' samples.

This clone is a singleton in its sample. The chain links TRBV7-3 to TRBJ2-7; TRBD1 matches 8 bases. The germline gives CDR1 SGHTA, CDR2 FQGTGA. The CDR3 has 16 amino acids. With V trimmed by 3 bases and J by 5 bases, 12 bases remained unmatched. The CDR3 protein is CASSLGVGQGNDEQYF. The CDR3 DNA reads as TGTGCCAGCAGCTTGGGTGTTGGACAGGGTAATGACGAGCAGTACTTC.

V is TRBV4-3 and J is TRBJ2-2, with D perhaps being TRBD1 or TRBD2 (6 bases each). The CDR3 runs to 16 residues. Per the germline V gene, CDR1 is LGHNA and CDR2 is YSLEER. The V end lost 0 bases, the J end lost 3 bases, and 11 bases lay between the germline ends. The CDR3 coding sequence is TGCGCCAGCAGCCAAGAAACAGGGAGGTACACCGGGGAGCTGTTTTTT. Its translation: CASSQETGRYTGELFF.

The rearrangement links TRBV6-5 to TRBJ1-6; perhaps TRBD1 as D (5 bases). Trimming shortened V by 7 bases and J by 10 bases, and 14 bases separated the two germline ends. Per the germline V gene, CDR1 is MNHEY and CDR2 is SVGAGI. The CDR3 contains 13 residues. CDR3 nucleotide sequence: TGTGCCAGCACAAAGGGGAGAGGGTCACCCCTCCACTTT. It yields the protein CASTKGRGSPLHF.

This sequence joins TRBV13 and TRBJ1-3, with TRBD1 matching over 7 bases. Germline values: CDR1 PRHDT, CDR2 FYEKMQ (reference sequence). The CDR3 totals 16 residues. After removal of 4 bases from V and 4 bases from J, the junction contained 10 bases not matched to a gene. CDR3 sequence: CASSSQGRGPGNTIYF. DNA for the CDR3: TGTGCCAGCAGCTCGCAGGGTAGGGGGCCCGGAAACACCATATATTTT.

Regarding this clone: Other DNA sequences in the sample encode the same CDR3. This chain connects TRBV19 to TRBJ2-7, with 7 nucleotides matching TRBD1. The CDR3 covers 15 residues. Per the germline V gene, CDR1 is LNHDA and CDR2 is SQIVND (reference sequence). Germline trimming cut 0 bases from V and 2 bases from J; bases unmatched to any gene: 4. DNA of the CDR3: TGTGCCAGTAGTATAGATCTGGGACAGACCTACGAGCAGTACTTC. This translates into CASSIDLGQTYEQYF. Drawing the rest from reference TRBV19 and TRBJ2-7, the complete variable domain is DGGITQSPKYLFRKEGQNVTLSCEQNLNHDAMYWYRQDPGQGLRLIYYSQIVNDFQKGDIAEGYSVSREKKESFPLTVTSAQKNPTAFYLCASSIDLGQTYEQYFGPGTRLTVT.

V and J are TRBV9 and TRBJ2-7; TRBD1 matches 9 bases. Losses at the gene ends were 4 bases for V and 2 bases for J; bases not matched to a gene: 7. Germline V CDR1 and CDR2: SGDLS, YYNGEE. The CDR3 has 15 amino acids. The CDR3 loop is CASSPRQGVTYEQYF. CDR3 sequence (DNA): TGTGCCAGCAGCCCCCGACAGGGGGTAACCTACGAGCAGTACTTC.

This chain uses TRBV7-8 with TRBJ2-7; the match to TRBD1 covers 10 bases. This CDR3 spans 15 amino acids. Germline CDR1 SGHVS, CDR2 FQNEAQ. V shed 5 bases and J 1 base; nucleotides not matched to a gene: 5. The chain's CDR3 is CASSPGTGESYEQYF. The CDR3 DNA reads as TGTGCCAGCAGCCCGGGGACAGGGGAGTCCTACGAGCAGTACTTC.

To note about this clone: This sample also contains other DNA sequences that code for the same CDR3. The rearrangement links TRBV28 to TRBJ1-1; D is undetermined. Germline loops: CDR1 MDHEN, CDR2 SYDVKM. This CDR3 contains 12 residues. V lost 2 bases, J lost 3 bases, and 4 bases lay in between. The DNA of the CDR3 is TGTGCCAGCAGTTTACCGTACACTGAAGCTTTCTTT. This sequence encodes CASSLPYTEAFF.

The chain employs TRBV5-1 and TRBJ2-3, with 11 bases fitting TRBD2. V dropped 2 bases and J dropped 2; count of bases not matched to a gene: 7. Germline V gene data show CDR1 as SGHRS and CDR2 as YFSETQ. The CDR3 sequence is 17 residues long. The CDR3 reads CASSFLQLAGATDTQYF. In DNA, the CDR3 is TGCGCCAGCAGCTTTCTTCAACTAGCGGGAGCCACAGATACGCAGTATTTT.

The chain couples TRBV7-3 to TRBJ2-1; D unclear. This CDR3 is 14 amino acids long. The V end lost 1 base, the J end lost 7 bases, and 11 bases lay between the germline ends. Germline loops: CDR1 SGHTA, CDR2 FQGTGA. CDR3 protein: CASSLNLAGNEQFF. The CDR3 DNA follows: TGTGCCAGCAGCTTAAATTTGGCTGGTAATGAGCAGTTCTTC.

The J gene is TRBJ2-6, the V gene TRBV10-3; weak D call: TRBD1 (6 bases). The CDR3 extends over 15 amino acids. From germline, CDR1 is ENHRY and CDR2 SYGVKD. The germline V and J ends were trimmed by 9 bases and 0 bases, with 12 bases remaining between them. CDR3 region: CAIAGAVSGANVLTF. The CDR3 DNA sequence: TGTGCCATAGCAGGGGCCGTCTCTGGGGCCAACGTCCTGACTTTC.

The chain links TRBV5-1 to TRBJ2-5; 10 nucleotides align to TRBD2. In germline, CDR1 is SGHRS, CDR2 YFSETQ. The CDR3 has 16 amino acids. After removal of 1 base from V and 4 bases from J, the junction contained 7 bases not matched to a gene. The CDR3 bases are TGCGCCAGCAGCTTGTTCCCTAGCGGGAGTGGAGAGACCCAGTACTTC. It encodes CASSLFPSGSGETQYF.

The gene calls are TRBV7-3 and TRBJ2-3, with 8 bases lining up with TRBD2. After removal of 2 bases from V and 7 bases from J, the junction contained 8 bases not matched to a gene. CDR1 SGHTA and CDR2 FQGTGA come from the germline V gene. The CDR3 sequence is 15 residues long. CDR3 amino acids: CASSLGSGGKNTQYF. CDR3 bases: TGTGCCAGCAGCTTAGGGTCGGGAGGGAAGAATACGCAGTATTTT.

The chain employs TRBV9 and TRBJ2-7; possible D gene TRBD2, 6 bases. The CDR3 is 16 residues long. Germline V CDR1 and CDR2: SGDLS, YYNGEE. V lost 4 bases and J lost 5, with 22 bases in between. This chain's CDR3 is CASSPGWGGRMHEQYF. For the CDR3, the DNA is TGTGCCAGCAGCCCTGGTTGGGGTGGGAGGATGCACGAGCAGTACTTC.

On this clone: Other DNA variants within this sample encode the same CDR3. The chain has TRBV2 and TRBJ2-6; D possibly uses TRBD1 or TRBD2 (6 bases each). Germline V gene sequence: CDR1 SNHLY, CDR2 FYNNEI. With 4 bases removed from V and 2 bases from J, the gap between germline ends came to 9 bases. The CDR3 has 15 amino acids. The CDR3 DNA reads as TGTGCCAGCAGTGGTGGGGGGCCTGGGGCCAACGTCCTGACTTTC. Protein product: CASSGGGPGANVLTF. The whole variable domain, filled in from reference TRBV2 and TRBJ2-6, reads EPEVTQTPSHQVTQMGQEVILRCVPISNHLYFYWYRQILGQKVEFLVSFYNNEISEKSEIFDDQFSVERPDGSNFTLKIRSTKLEDSAMYFCASSGGGPGANVLTFGAGSRLTVL.

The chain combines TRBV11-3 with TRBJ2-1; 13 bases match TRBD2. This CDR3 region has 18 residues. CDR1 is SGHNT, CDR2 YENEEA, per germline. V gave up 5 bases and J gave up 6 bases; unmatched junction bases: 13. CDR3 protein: CASSPQWTSGSPTNEQFF. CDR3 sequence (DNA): TGTGCCAGCAGCCCCCAGTGGACTAGCGGGAGTCCGACCAATGAGCAGTTCTTC.

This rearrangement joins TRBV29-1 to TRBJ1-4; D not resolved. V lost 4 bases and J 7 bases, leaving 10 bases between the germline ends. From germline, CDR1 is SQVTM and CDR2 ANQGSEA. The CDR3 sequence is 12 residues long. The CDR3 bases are TGCAGCGTTGCCCGGGCGGGTGAAAAACTGTTTTTT. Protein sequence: CSVARAGEKLFF. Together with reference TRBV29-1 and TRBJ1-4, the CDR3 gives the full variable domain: SAVISQKPSRDICQRGTSLTIQCQVDSQVTMMFWYRQQPGQSLTLIATANQGSEATYESGFVIDKFPISRPNLTFSTLTVSNMSPEDSSIYLCSVARAGEKLFFGSGTQLSVL.

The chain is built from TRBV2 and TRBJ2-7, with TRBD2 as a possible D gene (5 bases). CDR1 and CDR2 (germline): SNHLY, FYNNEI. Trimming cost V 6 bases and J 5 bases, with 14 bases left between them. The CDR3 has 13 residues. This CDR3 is CASRGDTYDEQYF. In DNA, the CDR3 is TGTGCCAGCAGGGGAGACACCTACGACGAGCAGTACTTC.

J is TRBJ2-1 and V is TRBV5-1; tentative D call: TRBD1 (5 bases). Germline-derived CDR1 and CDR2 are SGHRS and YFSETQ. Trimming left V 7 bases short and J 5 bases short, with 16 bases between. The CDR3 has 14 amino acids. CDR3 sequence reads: CASFQGRPDNEQFF. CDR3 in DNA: TGCGCCAGCTTCCAGGGTAGACCAGACAATGAGCAGTTCTTC. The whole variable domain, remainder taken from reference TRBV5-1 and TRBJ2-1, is KAGVTQTPRYLIKTRGQQVTLSCSPISGHRSVSWYQQTPGQGLQFLFEYFSETQRNKGNFPGRFSGRQFSNSRSEMNVSTLELGDSALYLCASFQGRPDNEQFFGPGTRLTVL.

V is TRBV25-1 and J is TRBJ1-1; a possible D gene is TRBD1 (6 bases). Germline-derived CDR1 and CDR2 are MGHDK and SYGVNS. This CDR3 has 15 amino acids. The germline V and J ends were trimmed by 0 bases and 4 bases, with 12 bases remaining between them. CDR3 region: CASSEYESGATEAFF. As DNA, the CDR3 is TGTGCCAGCAGTGAATATGAGTCAGGGGCCACTGAAGCTTTCTTT.

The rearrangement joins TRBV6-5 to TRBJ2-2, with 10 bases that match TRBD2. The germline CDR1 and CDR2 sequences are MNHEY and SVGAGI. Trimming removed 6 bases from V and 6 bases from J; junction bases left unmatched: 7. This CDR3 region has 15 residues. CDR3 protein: CASSRLAGVAGELFF. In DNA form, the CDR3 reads TGTGCCAGCAGCCGCCTAGCGGGAGTAGCCGGGGAGCTGTTTTTT.

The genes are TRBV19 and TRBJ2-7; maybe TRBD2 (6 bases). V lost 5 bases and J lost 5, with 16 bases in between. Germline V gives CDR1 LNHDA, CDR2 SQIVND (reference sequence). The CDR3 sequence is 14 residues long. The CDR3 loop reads CASSESGVPHEQYF. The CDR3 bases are TGTGCCAGTAGTGAGTCGGGGGTGCCCCACGAGCAGTACTTC.

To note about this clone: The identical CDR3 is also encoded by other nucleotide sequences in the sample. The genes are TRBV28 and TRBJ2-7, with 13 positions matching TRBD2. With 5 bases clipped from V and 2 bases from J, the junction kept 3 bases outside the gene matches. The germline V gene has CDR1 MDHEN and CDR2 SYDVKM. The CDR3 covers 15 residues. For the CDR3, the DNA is TGTGCCAGCAGTCCCGGACTAGCGGGAGCCTACGAGCAGTACTTC. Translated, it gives CASSPGLAGAYEQYF.

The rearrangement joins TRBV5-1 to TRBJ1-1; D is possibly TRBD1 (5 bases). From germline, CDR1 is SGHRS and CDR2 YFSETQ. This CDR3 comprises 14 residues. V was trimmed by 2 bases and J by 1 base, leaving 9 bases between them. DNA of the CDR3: TGCGCCAGCAGCTTCAGGGAACCGAACACTGAAGCTTTCTTT. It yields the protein CASSFREPNTEAFF.